The source of this T cell receptor beta chain is a study of regulatory T cells in long-lasting Graves disease. Overall study results and limits: Accuracy was possibly reduced by small sample size.

The time point: newly diagnosed GD, antithyroid drugs for less than 3 months. Extracted RNA from PBMCs served as the source of the TCR library. Building of the TCR beta libraries involved iRepertoire HTBI primers and Arm-PCR of CDR3 regions. TCRdb reprocessed the multiplex PCR reads with MiXCR, giving one entry per CDR3 protein. The data contain approximately 540,000 distinct CDR3 sequences, about 11% of them seen just once; the ten biggest clones take up more than 8%. J gave up 2 bases and V 0 bases, and 6 bases lay outside the gene matches. This CDR3 is built from 17 residues. CDR1 is SGHDT, CDR2 YYEEEE, per germline. This clonotype showed up many times. The target antigen is unknown. Separately, the same data were catalogued under a study of T cells in Graves' hyperthyroidism and ophthalmopathy. That source reports: The diagnoses drew upon clinical symptoms, serum thyroxine and TRAb, thyroid ultrasound and orbital computed tomography. Before onset, ophthalmopathy was predicted by the model a median about six months earlier.

The receptor comes from a young woman with Graves disease. The chain employs TRBV5-6 and TRBJ2-3; the match to TRBD2 covers 10 bases. Material: peripheral blood mononuclear cells (PBMCs), obtained at new diagnosis, from a patient treated with antithyroid drugs. The CDR3 region has the DNA TGTGCCAGCAGCTTGGCTTTCAGCGGGAGGGCCACAGATACGCAGTATTTT. It translates to CASSLAFSGRATDTQYF.